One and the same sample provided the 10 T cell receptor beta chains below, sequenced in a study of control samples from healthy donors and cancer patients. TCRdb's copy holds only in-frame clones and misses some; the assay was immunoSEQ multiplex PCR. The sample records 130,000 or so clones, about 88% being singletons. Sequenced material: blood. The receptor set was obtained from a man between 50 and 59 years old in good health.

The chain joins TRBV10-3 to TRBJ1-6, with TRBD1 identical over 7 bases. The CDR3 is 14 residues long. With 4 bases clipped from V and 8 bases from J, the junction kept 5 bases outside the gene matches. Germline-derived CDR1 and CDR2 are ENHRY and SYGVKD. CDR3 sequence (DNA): TGTGCCATCAGTGCGGACAGGAGGGATTCACCCCTCCACTTT. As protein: CAISADRRDSPLHF.

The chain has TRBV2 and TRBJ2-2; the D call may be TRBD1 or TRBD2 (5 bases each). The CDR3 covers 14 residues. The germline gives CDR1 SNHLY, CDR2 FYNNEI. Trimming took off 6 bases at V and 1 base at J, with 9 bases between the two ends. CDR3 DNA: TGTGCCAGCAGGGGACGGCAGAACACCGGGGAGCTGTTTTTT. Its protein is CASRGRQNTGELFF.

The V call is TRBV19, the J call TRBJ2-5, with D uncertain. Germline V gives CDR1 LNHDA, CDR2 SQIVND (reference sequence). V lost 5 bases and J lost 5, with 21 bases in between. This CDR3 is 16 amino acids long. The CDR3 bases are TGTGCCAGTAGTTCCCGCACTACCAGCCCCAGGGAGACCCAGTACTTC. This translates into CASSSRTTSPRETQYF.

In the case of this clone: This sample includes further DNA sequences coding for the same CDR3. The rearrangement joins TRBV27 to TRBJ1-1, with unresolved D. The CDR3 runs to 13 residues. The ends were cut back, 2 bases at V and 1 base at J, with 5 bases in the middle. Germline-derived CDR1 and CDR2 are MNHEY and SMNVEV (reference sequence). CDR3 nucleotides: TGTGCCAGCAGTTTACAGAGGAACACTGAAGCTTTCTTT. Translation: CASSLQRNTEAFF.

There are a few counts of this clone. CDR3 nucleotide sequence: TGTGCCAGTAGACAAGGGACAACAACTAATGAAAAACTGTTTTTT. It specifies CASRQGTTTNEKLFF. V is TRBV19 and J is TRBJ1-4; tentative D call: TRBD1 (6 bases). The V gene lost 6 bases and the J gene lost 0 bases, with 11 bases spanning the gap. There are 15 residues in the CDR3. Germline loops: CDR1 LNHDA, CDR2 SQIVND (reference sequence).

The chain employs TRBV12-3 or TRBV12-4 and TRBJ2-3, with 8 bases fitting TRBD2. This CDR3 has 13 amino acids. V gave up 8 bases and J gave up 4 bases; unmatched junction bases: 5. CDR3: CASHSGGADTQYF. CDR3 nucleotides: TGTGCCAGCCACAGCGGGGGTGCAGATACGCAGTATTTT.

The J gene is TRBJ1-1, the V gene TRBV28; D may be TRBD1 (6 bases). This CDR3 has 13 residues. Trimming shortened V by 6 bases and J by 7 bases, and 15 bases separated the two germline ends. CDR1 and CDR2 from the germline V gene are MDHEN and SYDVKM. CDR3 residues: CASSAQGTVEAFF. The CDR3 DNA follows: TGTGCCAGCAGCGCTCAGGGGACGGTTGAAGCTTTCTTT.

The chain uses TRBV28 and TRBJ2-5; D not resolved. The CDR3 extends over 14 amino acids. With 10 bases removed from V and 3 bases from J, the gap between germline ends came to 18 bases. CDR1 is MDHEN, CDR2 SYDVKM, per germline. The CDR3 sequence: CATAPGFWEETQYF. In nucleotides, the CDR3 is TGTGCCACAGCACCCGGGTTCTGGGAAGAGACCCAGTACTTC.

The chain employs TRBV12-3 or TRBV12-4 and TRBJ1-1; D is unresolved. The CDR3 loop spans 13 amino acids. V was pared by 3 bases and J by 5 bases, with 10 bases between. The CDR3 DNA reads TGTGCCAGCAGTTTCGACATCGGGACTGAAGCTTTCTTT. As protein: CASSFDIGTEAFF.

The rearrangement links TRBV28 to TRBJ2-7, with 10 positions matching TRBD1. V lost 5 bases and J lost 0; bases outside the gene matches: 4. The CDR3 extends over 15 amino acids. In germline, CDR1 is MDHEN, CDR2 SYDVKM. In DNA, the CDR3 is TGTGCCAGCAGTACCAGGGACAGGGGCTCCTACGAGCAGTACTTC. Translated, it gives CASSTRDRGSYEQYF.